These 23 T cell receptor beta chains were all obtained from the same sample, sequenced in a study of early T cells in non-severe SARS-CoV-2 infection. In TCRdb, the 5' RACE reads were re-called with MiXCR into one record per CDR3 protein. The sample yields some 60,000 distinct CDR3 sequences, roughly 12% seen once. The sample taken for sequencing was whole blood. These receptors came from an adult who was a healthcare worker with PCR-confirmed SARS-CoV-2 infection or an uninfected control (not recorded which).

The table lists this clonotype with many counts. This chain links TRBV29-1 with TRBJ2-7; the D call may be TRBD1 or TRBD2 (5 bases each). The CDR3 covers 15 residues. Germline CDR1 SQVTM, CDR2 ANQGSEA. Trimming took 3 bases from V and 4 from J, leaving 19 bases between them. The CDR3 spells CSVDAGTVRGYEQYF. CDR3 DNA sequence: TGCAGCGTTGATGCCGGGACCGTGAGGGGTTACGAGCAGTACTTC.

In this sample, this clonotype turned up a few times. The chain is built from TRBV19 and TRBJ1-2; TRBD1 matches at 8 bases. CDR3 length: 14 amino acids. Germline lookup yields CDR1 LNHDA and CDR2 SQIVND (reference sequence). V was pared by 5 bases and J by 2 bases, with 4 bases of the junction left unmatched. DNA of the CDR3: TGTGCCAGTAGTCCGTGGACAGGGAACTATGGCTACACCTTC. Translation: CASSPWTGNYGYTF.

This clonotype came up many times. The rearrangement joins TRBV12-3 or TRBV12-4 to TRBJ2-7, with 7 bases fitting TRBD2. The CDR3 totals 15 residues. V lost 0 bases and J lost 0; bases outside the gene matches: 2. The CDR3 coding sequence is TGTGCCAGCAGTTTAGCGGGAGGGCTCTCCTACGAGCAGTACTTC. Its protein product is CASSLAGGLSYEQYF.

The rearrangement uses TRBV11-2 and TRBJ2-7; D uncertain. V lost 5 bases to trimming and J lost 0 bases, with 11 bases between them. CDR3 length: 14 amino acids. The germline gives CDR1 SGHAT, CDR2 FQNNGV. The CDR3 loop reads CASSALTVSYEQYF. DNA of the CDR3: TGTGCCAGCAGCGCTTTAACAGTCTCCTACGAGCAGTACTTC.

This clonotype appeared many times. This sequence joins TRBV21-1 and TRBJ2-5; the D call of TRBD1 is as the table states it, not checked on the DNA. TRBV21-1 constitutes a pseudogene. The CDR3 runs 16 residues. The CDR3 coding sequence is TGTGCCAGCATAAAACGAACAGGGGAAGGAAGAGAGACCCAGTACTTC. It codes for CASIKRTGEGRETQYF.

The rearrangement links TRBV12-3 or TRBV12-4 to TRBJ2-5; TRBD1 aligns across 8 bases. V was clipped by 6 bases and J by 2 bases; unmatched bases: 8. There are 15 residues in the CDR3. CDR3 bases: TGTGCCAGCAGCTCAGGGGGCGCGGGACAAGAGACCCAGTACTTC. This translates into CASSSGGAGQETQYF.

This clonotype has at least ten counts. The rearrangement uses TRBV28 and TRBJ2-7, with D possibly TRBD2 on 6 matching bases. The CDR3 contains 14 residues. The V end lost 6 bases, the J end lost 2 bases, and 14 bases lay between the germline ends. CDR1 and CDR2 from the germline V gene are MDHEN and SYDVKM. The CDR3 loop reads CASSKGLPPYEQYF. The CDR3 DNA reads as TGTGCCAGCAGCAAGGGACTGCCCCCCTACGAGCAGTACTTC.

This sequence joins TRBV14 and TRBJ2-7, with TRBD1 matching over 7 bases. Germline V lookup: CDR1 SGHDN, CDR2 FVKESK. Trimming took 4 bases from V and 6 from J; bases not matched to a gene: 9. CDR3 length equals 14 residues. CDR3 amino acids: CASSPQGPRLEQYF. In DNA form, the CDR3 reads TGTGCCAGCAGCCCACAGGGGCCGAGGCTCGAGCAGTACTTC.

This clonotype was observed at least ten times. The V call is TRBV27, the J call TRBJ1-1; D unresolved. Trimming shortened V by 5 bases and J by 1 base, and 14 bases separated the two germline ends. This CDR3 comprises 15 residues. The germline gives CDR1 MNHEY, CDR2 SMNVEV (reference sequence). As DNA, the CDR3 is TGTGCCAGCAGTCCCCCAAGAGGAACGAACACTGAAGCTTTCTTT. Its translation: CASSPPRGTNTEAFF.

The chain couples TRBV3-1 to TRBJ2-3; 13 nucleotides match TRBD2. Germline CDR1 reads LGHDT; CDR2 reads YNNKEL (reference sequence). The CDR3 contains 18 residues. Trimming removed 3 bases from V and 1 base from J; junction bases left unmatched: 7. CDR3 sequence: CASSHRTSGREGTDTQYF. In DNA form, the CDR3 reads TGTGCCAGCAGCCACCGGACTAGCGGGAGAGAGGGCACAGATACGCAGTATTTT.

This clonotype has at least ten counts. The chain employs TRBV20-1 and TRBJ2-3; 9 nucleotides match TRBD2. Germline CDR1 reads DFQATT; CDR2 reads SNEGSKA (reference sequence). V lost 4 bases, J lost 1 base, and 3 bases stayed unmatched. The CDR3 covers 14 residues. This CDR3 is CSAISGRGTDTQYF. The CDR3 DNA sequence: TGCAGTGCTATTAGCGGGAGAGGCACAGATACGCAGTATTTT.

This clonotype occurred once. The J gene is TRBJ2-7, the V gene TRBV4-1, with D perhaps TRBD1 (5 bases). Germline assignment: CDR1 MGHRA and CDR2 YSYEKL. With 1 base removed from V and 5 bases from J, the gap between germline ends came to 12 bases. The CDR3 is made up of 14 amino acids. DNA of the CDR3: TGCGCCAGCAGCCAAGTGCAGGGCGACCACGAGCAGTACTTC. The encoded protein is CASSQVQGDHEQYF.

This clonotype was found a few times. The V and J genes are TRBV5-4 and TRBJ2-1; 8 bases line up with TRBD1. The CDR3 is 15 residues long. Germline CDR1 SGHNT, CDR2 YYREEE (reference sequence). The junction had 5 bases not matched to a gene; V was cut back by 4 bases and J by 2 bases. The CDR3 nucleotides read TGTGCCAGCAGCGTACAACAGGGGGCCTACAATGAGCAGTTCTTC. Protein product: CASSVQQGAYNEQFF.

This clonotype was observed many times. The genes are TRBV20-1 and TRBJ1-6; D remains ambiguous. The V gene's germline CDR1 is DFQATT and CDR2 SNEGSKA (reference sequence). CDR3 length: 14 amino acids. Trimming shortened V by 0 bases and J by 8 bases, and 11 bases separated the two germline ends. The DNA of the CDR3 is TGCAGTGCTAGAGAGTTGTGGATGGATTCACCCCTCCACTTT. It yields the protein CSARELWMDSPLHF.

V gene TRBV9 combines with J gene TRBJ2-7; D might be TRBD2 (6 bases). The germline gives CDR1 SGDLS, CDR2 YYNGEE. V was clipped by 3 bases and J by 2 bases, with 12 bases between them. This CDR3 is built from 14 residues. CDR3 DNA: TGTGCCAGCAGCGCTCGGGACTCGACCTACGAGCAGTACTTC. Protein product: CASSARDSTYEQYF.

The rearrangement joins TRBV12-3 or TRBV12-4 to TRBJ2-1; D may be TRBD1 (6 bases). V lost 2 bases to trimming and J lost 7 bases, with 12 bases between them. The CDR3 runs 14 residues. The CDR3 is CASSLPRGQNEQFF. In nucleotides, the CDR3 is TGTGCCAGCAGTTTACCCCGGGGACAAAATGAGCAGTTCTTC.

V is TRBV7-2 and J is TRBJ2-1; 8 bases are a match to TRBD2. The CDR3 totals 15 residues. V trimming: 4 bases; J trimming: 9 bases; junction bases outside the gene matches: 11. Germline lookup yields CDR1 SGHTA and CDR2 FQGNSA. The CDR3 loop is CASSSYSRREGEQFF. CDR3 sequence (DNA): TGTGCCAGCAGCTCATACAGCCGCCGGGAGGGTGAGCAGTTCTTC. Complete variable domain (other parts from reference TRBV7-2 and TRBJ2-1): GAGVSQSPSNKVTEKGKDVELRCDPISGHTALYWYRQSLGQGLEFLIYFQGNSAPDKSGLPSDRFSAERTGGSVSTLTIQRTQQEDSAVYLCASSSYSRREGEQFFGPGTRLTVL.

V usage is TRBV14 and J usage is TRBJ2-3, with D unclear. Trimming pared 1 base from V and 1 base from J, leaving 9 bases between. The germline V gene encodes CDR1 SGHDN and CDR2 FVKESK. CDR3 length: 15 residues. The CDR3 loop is CASSQVKGRTDTQYF. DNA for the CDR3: TGTGCCAGCAGCCAAGTGAAGGGTCGCACAGATACGCAGTATTTT.

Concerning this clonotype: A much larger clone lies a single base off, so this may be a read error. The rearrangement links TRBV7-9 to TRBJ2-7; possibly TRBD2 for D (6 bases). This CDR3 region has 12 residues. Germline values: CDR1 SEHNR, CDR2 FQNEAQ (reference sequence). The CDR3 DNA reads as TGTGTCAGCGGCCGGGGGTTCTACGAGCAGTACTTC. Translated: CVSGRGFYEQYF.

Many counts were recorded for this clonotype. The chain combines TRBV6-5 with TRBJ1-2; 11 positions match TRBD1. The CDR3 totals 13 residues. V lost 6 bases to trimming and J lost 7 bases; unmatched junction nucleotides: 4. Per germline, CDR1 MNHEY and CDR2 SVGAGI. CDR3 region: CASSWGQGGGYTF. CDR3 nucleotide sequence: TGTGCCAGCAGCTGGGGACAGGGGGGTGGCTACACCTTC.

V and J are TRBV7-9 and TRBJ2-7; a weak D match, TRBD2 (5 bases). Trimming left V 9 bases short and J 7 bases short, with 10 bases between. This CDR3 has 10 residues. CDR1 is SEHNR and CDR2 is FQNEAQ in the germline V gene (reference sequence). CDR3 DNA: TGTGCCAGGGCGGGCTGGGAGCAGTACTTC. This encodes CARAGWEQYF.

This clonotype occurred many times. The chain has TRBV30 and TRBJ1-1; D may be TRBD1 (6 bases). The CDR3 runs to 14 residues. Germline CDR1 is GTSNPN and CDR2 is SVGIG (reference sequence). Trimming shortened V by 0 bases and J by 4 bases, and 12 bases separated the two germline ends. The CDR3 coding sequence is TGTGCCTGGAGTGTAGGGGGGCTTGGCACTGAAGCTTTCTTT. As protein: CAWSVGGLGTEAFF.

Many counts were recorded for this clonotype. The CDR3 coding sequence is TGTGCCAGCAGCTTACCAGGGTCACCCTTCGACACTGAAGCTTTCTTT. Its translation: CASSLPGSPFDTEAFF. The chain carries TRBV7-9 and TRBJ1-1; tentatively, D is TRBD1 (5 bases). The CDR3 is made up of 16 amino acids. V was shortened by 2 bases and J by 3 bases, with 16 bases between the two germline ends. The germline V gene encodes CDR1 SEHNR and CDR2 FQNEAQ (reference sequence).